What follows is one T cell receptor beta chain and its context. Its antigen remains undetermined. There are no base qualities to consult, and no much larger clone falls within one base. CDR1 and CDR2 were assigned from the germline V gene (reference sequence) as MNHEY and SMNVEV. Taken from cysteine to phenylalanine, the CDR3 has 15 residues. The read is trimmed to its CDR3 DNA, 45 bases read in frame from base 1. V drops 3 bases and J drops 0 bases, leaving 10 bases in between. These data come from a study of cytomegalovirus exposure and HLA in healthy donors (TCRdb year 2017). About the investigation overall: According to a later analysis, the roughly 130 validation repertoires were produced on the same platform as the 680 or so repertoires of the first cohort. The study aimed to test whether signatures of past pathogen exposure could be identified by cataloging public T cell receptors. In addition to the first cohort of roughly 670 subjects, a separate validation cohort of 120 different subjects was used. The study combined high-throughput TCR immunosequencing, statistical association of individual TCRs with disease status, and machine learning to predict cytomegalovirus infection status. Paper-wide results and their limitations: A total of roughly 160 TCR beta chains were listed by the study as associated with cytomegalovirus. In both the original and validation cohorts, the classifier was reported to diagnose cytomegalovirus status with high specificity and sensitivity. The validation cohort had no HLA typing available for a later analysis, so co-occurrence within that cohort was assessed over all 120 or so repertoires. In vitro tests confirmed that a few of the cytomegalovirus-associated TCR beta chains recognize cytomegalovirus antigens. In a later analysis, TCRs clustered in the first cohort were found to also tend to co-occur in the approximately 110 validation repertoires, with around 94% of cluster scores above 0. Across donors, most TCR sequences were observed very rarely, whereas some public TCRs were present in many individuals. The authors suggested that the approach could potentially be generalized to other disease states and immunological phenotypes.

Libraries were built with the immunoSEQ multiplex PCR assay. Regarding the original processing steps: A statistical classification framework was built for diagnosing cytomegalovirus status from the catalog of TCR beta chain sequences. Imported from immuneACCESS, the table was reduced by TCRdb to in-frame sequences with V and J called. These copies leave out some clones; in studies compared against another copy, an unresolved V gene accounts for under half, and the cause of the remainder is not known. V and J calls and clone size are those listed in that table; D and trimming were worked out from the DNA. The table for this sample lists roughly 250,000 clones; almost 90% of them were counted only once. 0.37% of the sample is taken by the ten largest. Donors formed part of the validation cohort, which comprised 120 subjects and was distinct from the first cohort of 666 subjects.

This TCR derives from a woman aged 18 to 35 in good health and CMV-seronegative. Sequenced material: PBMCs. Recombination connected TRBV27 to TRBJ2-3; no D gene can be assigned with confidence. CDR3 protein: CASSLTTSSTDTQYF. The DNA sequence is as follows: TGTGCCAGCAGTTTGACAACCTCTAGCACAGATACGCAGTATTTT.